Described below is a single T cell receptor (beta chain) sequence and its context. Its cognate antigen is unknown. This entry is derived from a study of cytomegalovirus exposure and HLA in healthy donors. Study summary: Earlier sequencing of about 179 million T cells yielded 120 million or so unique TCR beta sequences.

Findings of the study overall: The listing of roughly 160 TCR beta chains classed them as cytomegalovirus-associated. A few of the chains that were CMV-associated were confirmed in vitro to be specific for CMV antigens. Reported findings show TCR beta sequences accurately forecast HLA-A and HLA-B alleles in most subjects.

PCR used 60 Vbeta primers and 13 Jbeta primers. Data came from immunoSEQ multiplex PCR; TCRdb stores just in-frame clones and leaves some out. The sample gives around 150,000 clones, about 81% of which show up once; just under 3% is in the top ten. Specimen: PBMCs. The sequence was collected from a woman in her forties or fifties in good health and CMV-seropositive.

The DNA for the CDR3 is TGCGCCAGCAGCCTAACAGGTACCTACGAGCAGTACTTC. Protein product: CASSLTGTYEQYF. The rearrangement links TRBV4-1 to TRBJ2-7, with D maybe TRBD1 (5 bases). Looked up from germline, CDR1 is MGHRA and CDR2 is YSYEKL. Trimming cost V 4 bases and J 2 bases, with 9 bases left between them. CDR3 size: 13 residues.